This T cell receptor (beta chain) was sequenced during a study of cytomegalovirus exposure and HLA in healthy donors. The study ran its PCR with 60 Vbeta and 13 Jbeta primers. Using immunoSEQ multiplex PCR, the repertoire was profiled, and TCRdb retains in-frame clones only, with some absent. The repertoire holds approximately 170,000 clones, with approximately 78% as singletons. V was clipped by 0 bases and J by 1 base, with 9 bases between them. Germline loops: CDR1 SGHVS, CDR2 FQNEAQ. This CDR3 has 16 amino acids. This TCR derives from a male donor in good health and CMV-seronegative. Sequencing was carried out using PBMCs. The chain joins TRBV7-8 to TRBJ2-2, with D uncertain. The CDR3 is CASSLAARRNTGELFF. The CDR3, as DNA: TGTGCCAGCAGCTTAGCGGCCCGAAGGAACACCGGGGAGCTGTTTTTT.